What follows describes a single T cell receptor beta chain. Measured with immunoSEQ multiplex PCR; TCRdb has only the in-frame clones, and not every one. The data show 180,000 or so clones, around 90% seen once. The sample is drawn from a study of T cell responses to AZD1222 COVID-19 vaccine. This CDR3 comprises 13 residues. The germline gives CDR1 MNHEY, CDR2 SMNVEV (reference sequence). V was cut by 2 bases and J by 8 bases, with 12 bases left in between. Here the sequenced sample was peripheral blood, taken 28 days after the second AZD1222 dose. The rearrangement joins TRBV27 to TRBJ1-2; weak D call: TRBD1 (5 bases). The receptor was derived from an adult who received the AZD1222 COVID-19 vaccine. The CDR3 nucleotides are TGTGCCAGCAGTTTAAATGGGGCTGGAGGCTACACCTTC. Amino acids: CASSLNGAGGYTF.